This T cell receptor (beta chain) was sequenced during a study of regulatory T cells in long-lasting Graves disease. General observations from the study: There was favoring of TRBV28, TRBJ1-2 and TRBJ2-5 in persistent disease.

The authors built TCR beta libraries using iRepertoire HTBI primers and Arm-PCR of CDR3 regions. Authors' processing steps: Spanning all samples, the identified segments comprised around 60 TRBV and more than 11 TRBJ. One entry per CDR3 protein, called by TCRdb with MiXCR from the multiplex PCR reads. The V and J calls were determined by TCRdb, not by the authors. The table has 350,000 to 500,000 distinct CDR3 sequences, 16% seen once; the top ten hold about 10%. The time point is: newly diagnosed GD, antithyroid drugs for less than 3 months. Making the TCR library involved RNA that had been extracted from PBMCs. A remark on this clonotype: The antigen is undetermined.

Germline V CDR1 and CDR2: SGHDN, FVKESK. This CDR3 has 14 residues. The V gene lost 5 bases and the J gene lost 7 bases, with 18 bases spanning the gap. These sequences were also reported in another study, on T cells in Graves' hyperthyroidism and ophthalmopathy. As that report states: By a 13 V-J model, ophthalmopathy was set apart from stable hyperthyroidism. Onset of ophthalmopathy came a median roughly 6.9 months after the model predicted it.

The sequence was obtained from a woman aged 30 to 39 with Graves disease. This chain connects TRBV14 to TRBJ2-7, with D perhaps matching TRBD1 or TRBD2 (5 bases each). Specimen: peripheral blood mononuclear cells (PBMCs), collected at new diagnosis, from a patient treated with antithyroid drugs. The DNA for the CDR3 is TGTGCCAGCAGCGCCGGGACCCGATGGAATGAGCAGTACTTC. It yields the protein CASSAGTRWNEQYF.